This TCR beta chain was documented in a study of shared clonotypes between healthy human individuals. Sequencing was performed with immunoSEQ multiplex PCR; in TCRdb, only in-frame clones are kept and a portion is missing. The table records 500,000 to 550,000 clones, around 95% of them present only once. The V and J ends lost 1 base and 1 base, in that order; junction bases with no gene match: 9. CDR1 SGHRS and CDR2 YFSETQ come from the germline V gene. The CDR3 has 17 amino acids. This sequence was found in a woman in her 30s in good health. Sequencing was done on a sample of naive CD4+ T cells sorted from blood. Sample subset: CD45RA+ positively selected. V usage is TRBV5-1 and J usage is TRBJ2-3; 7 nucleotides align to TRBD1. The CDR3 nucleotides read TGCGCCAGCAGCTTGCCCCAGACAGGGAGAGGCACAGATACGCAGTATTTT. Translation: CASSLPQTGRGTDTQYF. The whole variable domain, remainder taken from reference TRBV5-1 and TRBJ2-3, is KAGVTQTPRYLIKTRGQQVTLSCSPISGHRSVSWYQQTPGQGLQFLFEYFSETQRNKGNFPGRFSGRQFSNSRSEMNVSTLELGDSALYLCASSLPQTGRGTDTQYFGPGTRLTVL.